Detailed here is one T cell receptor (beta chain). Its antigen remains undetermined. No qualities accompany the bases; no much larger clone lies one base away. From the germline V gene, CDR1 is ENHRY and CDR2 is SYGVKD. The CDR3 runs 17 amino acids, cysteine and phenylalanine included. Only the CDR3 part of the read is kept: 51 bases, read in frame from the first base. The germline ends are 13 bases apart after V is trimmed by 1 base and J by 0 bases. The collaborating institutions used their own protocols to collect whole blood in K2EDTA tubes. For TCRbeta analysis, collaborators shipped samples as frozen whole blood, isolated PBMCs, or DNA extracted from either of those sample types. This sample is part of a study of blood T cell repertoires in COVID-19 (dated by TCRdb to about 2020). General notes on the study: Collaborator samples came from the United States, Italy and Spain and covered acute and convalescent phases of COVID-19. Sample metadata almost always included a de-identified subject ID, COVID-19 status, age in years and sex. Where available, HLA class I and class II types were obtained from metadata supplied by the sample provider rather than from assay-based typing. A freely available public database, intended as a resource for researchers studying the immune response to SARS-CoV-2, is where the repertoires were released. The dataset comprised deeply sampled blood TCRbeta repertoires from subjects exposed to, actively infected with, or recovered from COVID-19. The prospective study material was composed of cDNA or gDNA derived from T cells, B-cell-depleted T cells, or PBMCs. The samples were drawn from two sources: the first 160 participants of the ongoing ImmuneRACE study, and 1,254 subjects contributed by 6 global collaborators.

TCRbeta CDR3 regions were amplified from genomic DNA using the immunoSEQ Assay, a bias-controlled multiplex PCR. On the authors' methods: The number of nucleated cells in each sample was estimated by amplification of reference gene primers within the assay. To quantify the absolute abundance of each unique TCRbeta CDR3 rearrangement, sequence reads were collapsed and filtered. For each sample, productive Simpson clonality was calculated as the square root of Simpson's diversity index over productive rearrangements. TCRdb holds this immuneACCESS table with in-frame rearrangements only. Some clones are missing; in checked studies, unresolved V genes explain under half, and the rest has no known cause. V, J and clone size reflect that table, while D and trimming were determined from the DNA. The sample table records about 130,000 clones; about 86% of these occur just once. 3% to 3.5% of the sample belongs to the ten largest clones.

Points the paper makes about the study in general: The amount of clinical and demographic metadata varied by source and participant and was provided uncurated.

Sequences were obtained from peripheral blood. Recombination connected TRBV10-3 to TRBJ1-3; a tentative D match to TRBD1 spans 5 bases. The receptor was derived from an elderly woman with acute or convalescent COVID-19. DNA sequence: TGTGCCATCAGTGAGTTCAGGGTCCCCTCCTCTGGAAACACCATATATTTT. Translated, this is CAISEFRVPSSGNTIYF.